This T cell receptor beta chain originates from a study of OX40 agonist ivuxolimab in advanced cancers. About the study: Patients receiving dose escalation had hepatocellular carcinoma, melanoma, renal cell or head and neck cancer. Three partial responders included one hepatocellular carcinoma patient and two cutaneous melanoma patients.

Findings and caveats of the study: On average, CD8+ T cells had more expanded clones than CD4+.

Remarks on this clone: Its antigen is as yet unknown.

The assay was immunoSEQ multiplex PCR, and TCRdb's table has in-frame clones only and misses some. The sample has tens of thousands of clones, less than 90% seen once; the top ten hold more than 0.5%. V gave up 5 bases and J gave up 4 bases, with 18 bases separating them. The CDR3 extends over 16 amino acids. In germline, CDR1 is SGHTA, CDR2 FQGNSA. V is TRBV7-2 and J is TRBJ2-1; D is unclear. Sample: CD4+ or CD8+ T cells sorted from blood, taken in a trial of the OX40 agonist ivuxolimab. This TCR was sampled from an adult with an advanced solid tumor such as melanoma, head and neck, liver or kidney cancer. CDR3 residues: CASSPYASIPYNEQFF. The CDR3 coding sequence is TGTGCCAGCAGCCCCTATGCCTCAATTCCATACAATGAGCAGTTCTTC.